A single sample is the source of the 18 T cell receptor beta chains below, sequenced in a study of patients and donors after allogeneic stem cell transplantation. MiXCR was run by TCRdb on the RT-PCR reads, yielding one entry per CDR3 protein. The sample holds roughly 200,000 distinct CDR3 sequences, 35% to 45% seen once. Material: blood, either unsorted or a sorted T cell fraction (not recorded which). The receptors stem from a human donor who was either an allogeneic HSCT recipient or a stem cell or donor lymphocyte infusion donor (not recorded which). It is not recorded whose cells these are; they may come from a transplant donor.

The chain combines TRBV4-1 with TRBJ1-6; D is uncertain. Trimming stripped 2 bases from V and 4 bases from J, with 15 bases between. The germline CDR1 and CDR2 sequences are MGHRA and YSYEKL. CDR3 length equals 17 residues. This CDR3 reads CASSQREPPVYNSPLHF. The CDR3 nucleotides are TGCGCCAGCAGCCAACGGGAACCTCCGGTTTATAATTCACCCCTCCACTTT.

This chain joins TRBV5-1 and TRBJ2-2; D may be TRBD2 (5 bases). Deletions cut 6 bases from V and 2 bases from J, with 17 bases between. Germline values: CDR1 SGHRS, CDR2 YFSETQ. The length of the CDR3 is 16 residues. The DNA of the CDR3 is TGCGCCAGCACCCCGAACGGGGTCCCTAACACCGGGGAGCTGTTTTTT. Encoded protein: CASTPNGVPNTGELFF.

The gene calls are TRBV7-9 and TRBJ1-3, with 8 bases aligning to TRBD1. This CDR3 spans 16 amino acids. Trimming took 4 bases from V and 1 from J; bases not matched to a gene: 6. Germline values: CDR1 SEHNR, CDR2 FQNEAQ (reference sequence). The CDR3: CASSSYGQGSGNTIYF. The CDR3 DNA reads TGTGCCAGCAGCTCCTACGGACAGGGATCTGGAAACACCATATATTTT.

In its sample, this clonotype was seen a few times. The CDR3 loop reads CASRGAYGYTF. In DNA form, the CDR3 reads TGCGCCAGCAGGGGGGCCTATGGCTACACCTTC. J is TRBJ1-2 and V is TRBV5-1; D perhaps matches TRBD1 (6 bases). From germline, CDR1 is SGHRS and CDR2 YFSETQ. The CDR3 contains 11 residues. Trimming stripped 5 bases from V and 4 bases from J, with 6 bases between.

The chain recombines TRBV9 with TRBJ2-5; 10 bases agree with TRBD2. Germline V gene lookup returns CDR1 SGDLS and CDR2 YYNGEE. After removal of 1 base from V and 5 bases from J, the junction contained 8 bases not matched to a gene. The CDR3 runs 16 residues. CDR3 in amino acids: CASSVSASGGRETQYF. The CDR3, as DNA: TGTGCCAGCAGCGTATCAGCTAGCGGGGGTAGGGAGACCCAGTACTTC.

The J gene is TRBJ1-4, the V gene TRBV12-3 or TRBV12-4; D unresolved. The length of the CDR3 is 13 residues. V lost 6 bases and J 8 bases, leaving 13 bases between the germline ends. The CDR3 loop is CASSEPGGEKLFF. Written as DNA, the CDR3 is TGTGCCAGCAGCGAACCGGGAGGGGAAAAACTGTTTTTT.

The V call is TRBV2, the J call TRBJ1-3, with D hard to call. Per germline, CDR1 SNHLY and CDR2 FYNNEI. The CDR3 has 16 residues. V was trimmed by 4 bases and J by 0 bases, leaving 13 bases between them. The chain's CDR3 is CASSALDGSSGNTIYF. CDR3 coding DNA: TGTGCCAGCAGTGCGTTAGACGGGTCCTCTGGAAACACCATATATTTT.

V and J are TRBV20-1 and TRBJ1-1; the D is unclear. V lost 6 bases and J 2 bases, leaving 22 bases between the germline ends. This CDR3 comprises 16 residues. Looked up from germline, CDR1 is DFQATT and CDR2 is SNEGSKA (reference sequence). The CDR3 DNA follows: TGCAGTGCACGACCGCCGCTAGGGCCCACTAACACTGAAGCTTTCTTT. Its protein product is CSARPPLGPTNTEAFF.

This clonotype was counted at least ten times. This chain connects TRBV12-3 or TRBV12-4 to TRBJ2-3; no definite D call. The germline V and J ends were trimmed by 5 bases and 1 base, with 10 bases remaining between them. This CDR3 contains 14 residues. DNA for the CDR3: TGTGCCAGCAGTCTCACTGGGGGCACAGATACGCAGTATTTT. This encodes CASSLTGGTDTQYF.

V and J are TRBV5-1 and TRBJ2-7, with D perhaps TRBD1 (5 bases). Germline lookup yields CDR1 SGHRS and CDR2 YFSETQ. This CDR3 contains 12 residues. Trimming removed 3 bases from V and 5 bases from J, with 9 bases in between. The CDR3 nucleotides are TGCGCCAGCAGCTATACAGGTAACGAGCAGTACTTC. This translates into CASSYTGNEQYF.

The CDR3 sequence is CASSNPPKTGARGEAFF. CDR3 DNA sequence: TGTGCCAGCAGCAACCCGCCGAAGACAGGGGCGAGGGGGGAAGCTTTCTTT. The genes are TRBV11-2 and TRBJ1-1; 8 bases fit TRBD1. Losses at the gene ends were 5 bases for V and 8 bases for J; bases not matched to a gene: 19. The CDR3 totals 17 residues. Germline CDR1 is SGHAT and CDR2 is FQNNGV.

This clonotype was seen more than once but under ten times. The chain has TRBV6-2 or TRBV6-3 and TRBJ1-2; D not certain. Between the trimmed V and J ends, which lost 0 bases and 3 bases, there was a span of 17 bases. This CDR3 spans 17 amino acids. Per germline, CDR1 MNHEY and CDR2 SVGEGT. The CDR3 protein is CASSYSLLELSYYGYTF. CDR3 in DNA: TGTGCCAGCAGTTACTCTTTATTGGAACTCTCTTACTATGGCTACACCTTC.

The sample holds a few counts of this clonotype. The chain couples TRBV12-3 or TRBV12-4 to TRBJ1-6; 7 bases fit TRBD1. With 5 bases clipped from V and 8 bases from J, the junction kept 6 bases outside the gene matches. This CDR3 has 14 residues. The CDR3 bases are TGTGCCAGCAGTCCCCAGGGGGTTGATTCACCCCTCCACTTT. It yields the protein CASSPQGVDSPLHF.

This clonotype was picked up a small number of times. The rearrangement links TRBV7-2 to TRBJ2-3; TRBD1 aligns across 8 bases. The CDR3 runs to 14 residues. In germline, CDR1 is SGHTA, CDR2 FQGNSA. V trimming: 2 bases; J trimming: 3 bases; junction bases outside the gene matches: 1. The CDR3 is CASSLRQGTDTQYF. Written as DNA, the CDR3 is TGTGCCAGCAGCTTAAGACAGGGGACAGATACGCAGTATTTT.

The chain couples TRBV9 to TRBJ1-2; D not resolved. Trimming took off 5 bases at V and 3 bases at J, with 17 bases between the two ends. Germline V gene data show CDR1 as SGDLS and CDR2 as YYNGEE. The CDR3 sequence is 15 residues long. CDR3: CASRGGRQRDYGYTF. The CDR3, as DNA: TGTGCCAGCAGGGGTGGGAGGCAGAGGGACTATGGCTACACCTTC.

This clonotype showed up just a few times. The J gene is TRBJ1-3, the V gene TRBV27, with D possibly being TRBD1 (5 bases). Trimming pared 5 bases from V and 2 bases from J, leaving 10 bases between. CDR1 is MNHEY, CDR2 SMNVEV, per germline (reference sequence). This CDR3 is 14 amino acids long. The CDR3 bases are TGTGCCAGCAGTCACCGGGGGACTGGAAACACCATATATTTT. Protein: CASSHRGTGNTIYF.

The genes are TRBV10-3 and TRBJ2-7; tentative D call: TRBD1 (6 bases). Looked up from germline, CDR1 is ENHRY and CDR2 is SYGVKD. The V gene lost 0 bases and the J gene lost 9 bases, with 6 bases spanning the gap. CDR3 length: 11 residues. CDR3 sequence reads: CAISESDRQYF. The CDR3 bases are TGTGCCATCAGTGAGTCGGACAGGCAGTACTTC.

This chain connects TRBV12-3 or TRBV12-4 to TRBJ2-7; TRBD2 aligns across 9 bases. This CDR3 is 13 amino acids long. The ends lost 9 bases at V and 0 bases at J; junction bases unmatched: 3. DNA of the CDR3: TGTGCCAGTGGTAGCGGGGGCTCCTACGAGCAGTACTTC. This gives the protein CASGSGGSYEQYF.